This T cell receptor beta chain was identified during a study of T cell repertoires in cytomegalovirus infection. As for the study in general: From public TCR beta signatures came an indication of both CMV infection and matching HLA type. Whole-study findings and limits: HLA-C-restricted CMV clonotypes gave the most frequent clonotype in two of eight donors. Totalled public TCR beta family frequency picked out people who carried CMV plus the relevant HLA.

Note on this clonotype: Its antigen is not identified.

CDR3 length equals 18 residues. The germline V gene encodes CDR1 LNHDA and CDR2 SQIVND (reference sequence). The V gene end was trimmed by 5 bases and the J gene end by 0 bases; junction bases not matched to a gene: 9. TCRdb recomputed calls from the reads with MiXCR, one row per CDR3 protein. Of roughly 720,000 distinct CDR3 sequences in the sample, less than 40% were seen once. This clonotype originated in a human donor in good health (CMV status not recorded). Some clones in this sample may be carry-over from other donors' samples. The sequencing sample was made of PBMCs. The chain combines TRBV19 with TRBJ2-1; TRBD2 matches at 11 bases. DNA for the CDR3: TGTGCCAGTAGTCGCGACGGACTAGCGGGTTTCTCCTACAATGAGCAGTTCTTC. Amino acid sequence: CASSRDGLAGFSYNEQFF.